This TCR beta chain was retrieved from a study of cytomegalovirus exposure and HLA in healthy donors (dated by TCRdb to 2016 to 2017). The study in broad terms: According to a later analysis, one platform produced both the roughly 120 validation repertoires and the 670 or so repertoires of the first cohort. The study aimed to test whether cataloging public T cell receptors could reveal signatures of past pathogen exposure. Besides the first cohort of more than 650 subjects, a separate validation cohort made up of some 110 different subjects was used. To predict cytomegalovirus infection status, the study brought together high-throughput TCR immunosequencing, statistical association of individual TCRs with disease status, and machine learning. Results the study describes overall, beyond this receptor: A later analysis had no HLA typing for the validation cohort, so co-occurrence there was scored across all 130 or so repertoires. While some public TCRs were present in many individuals, most TCR sequences turned up only very rarely across donors. The authors suggested that the approach could potentially be extended to other disease states and immunological phenotypes. The study gave a list of more than 150 TCR beta chains associated with cytomegalovirus. Subsequent analysis determined that TCRs grouped into clusters in the first cohort also showed a tendency toward co-occurrence across the 90 to 150 validation repertoires, and 94% of cluster scores exceeded 0. In vitro tests confirmed that a few of the cytomegalovirus-associated TCR beta chains recognize cytomegalovirus antigens. Cytomegalovirus status was reported to be diagnosed by the classifier with high specificity and sensitivity in both the original and validation cohorts.

Separate from the approximately 700-subject first cohort, the validation cohort of more than 90 subjects was the group to which the donors belonged. The library was made by the immunoSEQ multiplex PCR assay. As for how the authors treated the data: A statistical classification framework was built for diagnosing cytomegalovirus status from the catalog of TCR beta chain sequences. Held by TCRdb, this immuneACCESS table contains in-frame sequences only and omits some clones. Under half of the omission traces to an unresolved V gene where checked; the cause of the rest is unknown. V, J and clone size are those of that table, while D and trimming were read from the DNA. For this sample there are fewer than 60,000 clones; about 93% appear just once. The ten largest make up around 8% of the sample. CDR1 and CDR2, per the germline V gene (reference sequence), are LNHDA and SQIVND. V lost 5 bases and J lost 1 base, and the count of bases not matched to a germline gene is 1. Taken from cysteine to phenylalanine, the CDR3 has 14 residues. The read is trimmed to its CDR3 DNA, 42 bases read in frame from base 1.

Concerning this clone: Which antigen it targets is not known. No quality values exist for individual bases; no much larger clone is one base distant.

The V and J genes are TRBV19 and TRBJ2-7, with 11 bases matching TRBD2. The sample was PBMCs. This TCR was sampled from a woman aged 18-29 years in good health and CMV-seropositive. CDR3 sequence: CASSVAGGSYEQYF. The base sequence is TGTGCCAGTAGTGTAGCGGGAGGGTCCTACGAGCAGTACTTC.